This passage covers 28 T cell receptor beta chains from one sample sequenced in a study of radiotherapy plus CTLA-4 blockade in lung cancer. The method was immunoSEQ multiplex PCR; TCRdb's version includes in-frame clones alone and lacks a portion of them. The sample holds under 90,000 clones, 55% to 75% seen once. The sequencing here drew on peripheral blood, taken from a patient treated with radiotherapy plus ipilimumab. Receptors originate from a human donor with non-small cell lung cancer that progressed on radiotherapy plus ipilimumab.

CDR3 nucleotides: TGCGCCAGCACCCTTGGCATGGGGATAACAGGGGGCACTGAAGCTTTCTTT. Translation gives CASTLGMGITGGTEAFF. The rearrangement links TRBV5-1 to TRBJ1-1; 8 bases align to TRBD1. Germline V lookup: CDR1 SGHRS, CDR2 YFSETQ. V lost 6 bases to trimming and J lost 4 bases; unmatched junction nucleotides: 17. This CDR3 has 17 residues.

This clone was counted only a few times. The chain couples TRBV19 to TRBJ1-2; 8 bases match TRBD1. Germline CDR1 LNHDA, CDR2 SQIVND (reference sequence). This CDR3 is built from 13 residues. Unmatched junction bases numbered 8, after V lost 8 bases and J lost 6 bases. The CDR3 DNA reads as TGTGCCAGTGTCCGGACAGGGTTCAATGGCTACACCTTC. Amino acids: CASVRTGFNGYTF.

The J gene is TRBJ2-7, the V gene TRBV28; 7 positions match TRBD1. This CDR3 has 14 amino acids. Per the germline V gene, CDR1 is MDHEN and CDR2 is SYDVKM. With V trimmed by 7 bases and J by 6 bases, 12 bases remained unmatched. CDR3 amino acids: CASTLTGSGREQYF. CDR3 in DNA: TGTGCCAGCACCCTGACAGGGAGTGGGCGCGAGCAGTACTTC.

The V gene is TRBV6-5, the J gene TRBJ1-2; D uncertain. CDR1 and CDR2 (germline): MNHEY, SVGAGI. The CDR3 sequence is 12 residues long. V was cut by 2 bases and J by 3 bases, with 4 bases left in between. The CDR3 protein is CASSYRDYGYTF. DNA of the CDR3: TGTGCCAGCAGTTACCGTGACTATGGCTACACCTTC.

This CDR3 reads CASSDTGGSYTGELFF. In nucleotides, the CDR3 is TGTGCCAGTAGTGACACAGGGGGCTCGTACACCGGGGAGCTGTTTTTT. The chain employs TRBV19 and TRBJ2-2, with 9 bases matching TRBD1. V shed 5 bases and J 3 bases; nucleotides not matched to a gene: 7. Germline CDR1 LNHDA, CDR2 SQIVND (reference sequence). This CDR3 region has 16 residues.

The rearrangement uses TRBV11-1 and TRBJ2-5; possibly TRBD2 for D (6 bases). Germline V gives CDR1 SGHAT, CDR2 FQDESV (reference sequence). The V end was cut by 1 base, the J end by 0 bases, with 15 bases between. The CDR3 runs 17 residues. In DNA form, the CDR3 reads TGTGCCAGCAGCTTAGGGGAGGCAGGGATTTACCAAGAGACCCAGTACTTC. It encodes CASSLGEAGIYQETQYF.

This chain uses TRBV5-1 with TRBJ2-7, with a weak D call TRBD1 (6 bases). CDR1 is SGHRS, CDR2 YFSETQ, per germline. V was cut by 3 bases and J by 5 bases, with 12 bases left in between. The CDR3 covers 13 residues. CDR3 amino acids: CASSSPTGNEQYF. The CDR3 DNA reads TGCGCCAGCAGCTCACCTACAGGGAACGAGCAGTACTTC.

The chain is built from TRBV7-9 and TRBJ2-1, with 9 bases identical to TRBD2. The CDR3 consists of 14 residues. With V trimmed by 0 bases and J by 8 bases, 2 bases remained unmatched. Looked up from germline, CDR1 is SEHNR and CDR2 is FQNEAQ (reference sequence). CDR3 region: CASSLASGSYEQFF. In DNA, the CDR3 is TGTGCCAGCAGCTTAGCTAGCGGGAGTTATGAGCAGTTCTTC.

V and J are TRBV14 and TRBJ2-7; perhaps TRBD2 as D (5 bases). Germline values: CDR1 SGHDN, CDR2 FVKESK. The CDR3 length is 18 residues. Between the trimmed V and J ends, which lost 4 bases and 2 bases, there was a span of 24 bases. In nucleotides, the CDR3 is TGTGCCAGCAGCCGCGGGCTCGGGTCGGTAGGTAGAACCTACGAGCAGTACTTC. Its translation: CASSRGLGSVGRTYEQYF.

The chain combines TRBV5-1 with TRBJ2-3, with 12 bases lining up with TRBD1. The length of the CDR3 is 16 residues. Germline V CDR1 and CDR2: SGHRS, YFSETQ. V was clipped by 4 bases and J by 4 bases; unmatched bases: 7. The CDR3 is CASSAGTGGNADTQYF. The CDR3, as DNA: TGCGCCAGCAGCGCTGGGACAGGGGGCAACGCAGATACGCAGTATTTT.

This clone has a single count. The chain has TRBV28 and TRBJ1-1, with 10 bases matching TRBD1. Germline CDR1 reads MDHEN; CDR2 reads SYDVKM. Trimming removed 6 bases from V and 0 bases from J; junction bases left unmatched: 7. This CDR3 has 16 amino acids. The CDR3 loop reads CASRADRGTLNTEAFF. For the CDR3, the DNA is TGTGCCAGCAGGGCGGACAGGGGGACGTTGAACACTGAAGCTTTCTTT.

The genes are TRBV5-1 and TRBJ2-5; 8 bases are shared with TRBD2. The V and J ends lost 0 bases and 9 bases, in that order; junction bases with no gene match: 22. CDR1 and CDR2 (germline): SGHRS, YFSETQ. The CDR3 runs to 19 residues. Written as DNA, the CDR3 is TGCGCCAGCAGCTTGGCCGCGGGACTAGTAACTGGGCTAGGAGTGGCCCAGTACTTC. This translates into CASSLAAGLVTGLGVAQYF.

The chain employs TRBV7-2 and TRBJ1-5; 7 bases fit TRBD1. The trim removed 8 bases at V and 11 bases at J, leaving 18 bases unmatched. Germline CDR1 SGHTA, CDR2 FQGNSA. The CDR3 covers 15 residues. The CDR3 nucleotides are TGTGCCAGCGCCTCGACAGGACAGGCGGAGTCAGCCCAGCATTTT. Encoded protein: CASASTGQAESAQHF.

Only a few counts were recorded for this clone. This sequence joins TRBV4-1 and TRBJ2-1; possible D gene TRBD1, 6 bases. This CDR3 contains 13 residues. Deletions cut 1 base from V and 6 bases from J, with 7 bases between. CDR1 and CDR2 from the germline V gene are MGHRA and YSYEKL. The CDR3: CASSQVGGNEQFF. The CDR3 nucleotides are TGCGCCAGCAGCCAAGTAGGGGGCAATGAGCAGTTCTTC.

The rearrangement links TRBV19 to TRBJ1-1; no reliable D call. The germline gives CDR1 LNHDA, CDR2 SQIVND (reference sequence). V lost 3 bases and J 1 base, leaving 15 bases between the germline ends. The CDR3 loop spans 16 amino acids. The CDR3 coding sequence is TGTGCCAGTAGTATCGGTTTTGGGAGAAAGAACACTGAAGCTTTCTTT. Translation: CASSIGFGRKNTEAFF. Filled out from reference TRBV19 and TRBJ1-1, the complete variable domain reads DGGITQSPKYLFRKEGQNVTLSCEQNLNHDAMYWYRQDPGQGLRLIYYSQIVNDFQKGDIAEGYSVSREKKESFPLTVTSAQKNPTAFYLCASSIGFGRKNTEAFFGQGTRLTVV.

Only a few counts were recorded for this clone. The gene calls are TRBV4-1 and TRBJ1-5; D gene uncertain. This CDR3 has 14 amino acids. Trimming took off 4 bases at V and 4 bases at J, with 11 bases between the two ends. Germline V lookup: CDR1 MGHRA, CDR2 YSYEKL. The CDR3 sequence is CASSLGLTNQPQHF. For the CDR3, the DNA is TGCGCCAGCAGCCTTGGGTTAACTAATCAGCCCCAGCATTTT.

In this sample, this clone turned up a few times. J is TRBJ2-5 and V is TRBV6-6; TRBD1 might be the D (6 bases). Germline V gene sequence: CDR1 MNHNY, CDR2 SVGAGI (reference sequence). The CDR3 loop spans 15 amino acids. The germline V and J ends were trimmed by 7 bases and 5 bases, with 20 bases remaining between them. The CDR3 sequence: CASTPVTGSWETQYF. The CDR3 bases are TGTGCCAGCACCCCCGTGACAGGATCATGGGAGACCCAGTACTTC.

The DNA for the CDR3 is TGTGCCGGGGGGGGACTCCCCCAGGGCGAGCAGTACTTC. It encodes CAGGGLPQGEQYF. The chain joins TRBV2 to TRBJ2-7, with 7 positions matching TRBD2. Unmatched junction bases numbered 13, after V lost 11 bases and J lost 6 bases. Germline-derived CDR1 and CDR2 are SNHLY and FYNNEI. The CDR3 runs to 13 residues.

This clone was seen a handful of times. The chain employs TRBV13 and TRBJ2-7; 7 bases line up with TRBD2. Germline V CDR1 and CDR2: PRHDT, FYEKMQ (reference sequence). After removal of 0 bases from V and 4 bases from J, the junction contained 12 bases not matched to a gene. CDR3 length: 17 residues. The CDR3 bases are TGTGCCAGCAGCTTAGGCCCACTACGCGGGAGCTCGTACGAGCAGTACTTC. Protein: CASSLGPLRGSSYEQYF.

This clone showed up just a few times. The chain combines TRBV11-3 with TRBJ2-7; 10 bases are a match to TRBD2. J lost 0 bases, V lost 5 bases, and 4 bases had no gene match. This CDR3 comprises 15 residues. Germline CDR1 reads SGHNT; CDR2 reads YENEEA. DNA for the CDR3: TGTGCCAGCAGCCTCTCTAGCGGGAGCTCCTACGAGCAGTACTTC. It codes for CASSLSSGSSYEQYF.

This clone has just a few counts. The V gene is TRBV19, the J gene TRBJ2-7; D not certain. The CDR3 totals 13 residues. Trimming stripped 1 base from V and 4 bases from J, with 8 bases between. Germline CDR1 is LNHDA and CDR2 is SQIVND (reference sequence). As DNA, the CDR3 is TGTGCCAGTAGTATAGGAGGAAGTTACGAGCAGTACTTC. Encoded protein: CASSIGGSYEQYF.

This clone was seen just once. The chain combines TRBV9 with TRBJ2-7; D call uncertain. The CDR3 is made up of 11 amino acids. CDR1 SGDLS and CDR2 YYNGEE come from the germline V gene. Trimming took off 3 bases at V and 6 bases at J, with 7 bases between the two ends. DNA of the CDR3: TGTGCCAGCAGCGCATCGGGCGAGCAGTACTTC. Protein: CASSASGEQYF.

V is TRBV5-6 and J is TRBJ1-1; maybe TRBD1 (6 bases). This CDR3 comprises 14 residues. The V gene lost 2 bases and the J gene lost 7 bases, with 15 bases spanning the gap. Germline V gene sequence: CDR1 SGHDT, CDR2 YYEEEE. CDR3 coding DNA: TGTGCCAGCAGCTTTACTTATGGGGGCGGTGAAGCTTTCTTT. Residues: CASSFTYGGGEAFF.

Concerning this clone: This clone may be a read error of a much larger clone one base away. This CDR3 is also generated by other DNA sequences in the sample. The chain is built from TRBV27 and TRBJ1-1; the D is unclear. V was pared by 3 bases and J by 1 base, with 6 bases between. This CDR3 spans 13 amino acids. Germline lookup yields CDR1 MNHEY and CDR2 SMNVEV (reference sequence). The CDR3 reads CASSLLGNTEAFF. The CDR3, as DNA: TGTGCCAGCAGTTTGCTGGGGAACACTGAAGCTTTCTTT.

This chain joins TRBV7-9 and TRBJ1-2; D not certain. CDR1 and CDR2 from the germline V gene are SEHNR and FQNEAQ (reference sequence). The CDR3 contains 13 residues. The germline V and J ends were trimmed by 0 bases and 4 bases, with 6 bases remaining between them. CDR3 in amino acids: CASSLAGSYGYTF. CDR3 DNA: TGTGCCAGCAGCTTAGCGGGTTCCTATGGCTACACCTTC.

This clone was counted a few times. The chain uses TRBV6-5 and TRBJ1-2; TRBD1 is a possible D gene (6 bases). CDR1 MNHEY and CDR2 SVGAGI come from the germline V gene. The CDR3 is 14 residues long. The germline V and J ends were trimmed by 0 bases and 8 bases, with 13 bases remaining between them. The CDR3 reads CASSYSGTGLGYTF. The CDR3 DNA reads TGTGCCAGCAGTTACTCGGGTACAGGGTTAGGCTACACCTTC.

The chain has TRBV28 and TRBJ2-7, with 11 bases identical to TRBD2. There are 15 residues in the CDR3. The V gene's germline CDR1 is MDHEN and CDR2 SYDVKM. Germline trimming cut 2 bases from V and 1 base from J; bases unmatched to any gene: 1. Here the CDR3 DNA reads TGTGCCAGCAGTTTAAGACTAGCGGGATCCTACGAGCAGTACTTC. Encoded protein: CASSLRLAGSYEQYF.

The genes are TRBV6-1 and TRBJ2-5, with 8 bases fitting TRBD2. The CDR3 spans 15 residues. The trim removed 3 bases at V and 4 bases at J, leaving 7 bases unmatched. Germline CDR1 MNHNS, CDR2 SASEGT. For the CDR3, the DNA is TGTGCCAGCAGTGAGCTGCGGGGGGTTACAGAGACCCAGTACTTC. Amino acids: CASSELRGVTETQYF.